This T cell receptor (beta chain) was recorded in a study of OX40 agonist ivuxolimab in advanced cancers. Notes on the research overall: Ivuxolimab was an agonistic, fully human IgG2 monoclonal antibody directed against OX40 (CD134), a costimulatory receptor. Intravenous ivuxolimab was administered to patients every 2 weeks at six dose levels: 0.01, 0.1, 0.3, 1.5, 3 and 10 mg/kg. The paper describes the monotherapy dose-escalation part (N of about 47 patients) of the phase I trial of ivuxolimab. In the dose-escalation cohort, roughly four fifths of patients were male, and the mean age was approximately 60 years, with a range of about 20 to 79. Three dose-escalation patients achieved partial responses, one with hepatocellular carcinoma and two with cutaneous melanoma. Patients were allowed to have had prior anti-PD-1, anti-PD-L1 or anti-CTLA-4 therapy, and approximately 40% of the dose-escalation patients had previously received checkpoint inhibitors. The point of sequencing TCRbeta in the periphery was to test whether ivuxolimab changed TCR sequence diversity and drove clonal T-cell expansion. Among the roughly 50 dose-escalation patients, some 19 had hepatocellular carcinoma, approximately 15 melanoma, 9 renal cell carcinoma and 9 head and neck cancer. Beyond this particular receptor, the publication reports: The antigen specificity of the clonally expanded peripheral T cells was not determined. Clonal expansion of both CD4+ and CD8+ blood T cells was observed from baseline to week 6 at doses 0.1 to 3.0 mg/kg. In the 0.1-3.0 mg/kg groups, partial responders were among the patients with the lowest normalized peripheral clonal expansion, particularly in CD8+ T cells. On average, CD8+ T cells showed more expanded clones than CD4+ T cells after ivuxolimab. Low levels of normalized T-cell clonal expansion were also shown by some nonresponding patients.

To sequence the TCRbeta CDR3 region, genomic DNA was isolated from the sorted cells. TCRbeta CDR3 regions were sequenced using the immunoSEQ Assay. Here the immuneACCESS table is served through TCRdb, limited to in-frame sequences with V and J called. Missing clones are a known gap in these copies; in checked studies unresolved V genes cover under half, and the rest lacks a known reason. The sample includes 45,000 to 50,000 clones, with around nine tenths observed a single time. The ten most abundant clones make up roughly 49% of the sample. A distance of 12 bases separates the germline ends of V and J, which lose 8 bases and 4 bases respectively. From a lookup of the germline V gene, CDR1 and CDR2 are MNHEY and SVGAGI. Inclusive of the bounding cysteine and phenylalanine, the CDR3 is 13 residues long. Only the CDR3 DNA is retained, 39 bases long and in frame from the first base. The sample holds one count of this clone. Its antigen has not been determined. One base away there is no much larger clone; base qualities are not given.

The trial excluded patients who had a history of autoimmune disease or were on systemic immunosuppression. In every dose cohort, peripheral blood was drawn for TCR sequencing at baseline, cycle 4 day 1, and cycle 7 day 1. The samples were taken from a phase I, first-in-human, multicenter, open-label dose-escalation trial of ivuxolimab. Adults with locally advanced or metastatic head and neck squamous cell, hepatocellular, melanoma or renal cell carcinoma were enrolled in the trial. Before TCR sequencing, CD4+ T cells and CD8+ T cells were sorted from peripheral blood as separate populations. The receptor was isolated from an adult with an advanced solid tumor such as melanoma, head and neck, liver or kidney cancer. Sequenced here: CD4+ or CD8+ T cells sorted from blood, sampled in a trial of the OX40 agonist ivuxolimab. The rearrangement joined TRBV6-5 to TRBJ2-1; TRBD1 might be the D gene, on 6 matching bases. The bases read TGTGCCAGCCGATCGACAGGTTACAATGAGCAGTTCTTC. It specifies CASRSTGYNEQFF.